The T cell receptor (beta chain) under discussion was sequenced for a study of cytomegalovirus exposure and HLA in healthy donors. This clone has just one count. Generated by immunoSEQ multiplex PCR, the TCRdb table keeps only in-frame clones and is missing some. The repertoire includes more than 250,000 clones, roughly 91% of them detected once, and approximately 3% sits in the top ten. Trimming took 5 bases from V and 2 from J; bases not matched to a gene: 6. Germline values: CDR1 GTSNPN, CDR2 SVGIG (reference sequence). The CDR3 covers 15 residues. The gene calls are TRBV30 and TRBJ2-3; TRBD2 agrees at 11 bases. Source material: PBMCs. The sequence derives from a woman in her thirties in good health and CMV-seronegative. The DNA for the CDR3 is TGTGCCTGGGACTTAGCGGGAGGGCCCACAGATACGCAGTATTTT. Encoded protein: CAWDLAGGPTDTQYF. Based on the CDR3 plus reference TRBV30 and TRBJ2-3, the full variable domain is SQTIHQWPATLVQPVGSPLSLECTVEGTSNPNLYWYRQAAGRGLQLLFYSVGIGQISSEVPQNLSASRPQDRQFILSSKKLLLSDSGFYLCAWDLAGGPTDTQYFGPGTRLTVL.